The entry below gives a single T cell receptor (beta chain) sequence along with its context. These data are taken from a study of blood T cell repertoires in COVID-19. In the original analysis: The authors estimated nucleated cell counts from reference gene primer amplification. Produced via immunoSEQ multiplex PCR; TCRdb's table is partial and in-frame only. V, J and clone size derive from that table, while D and trimming were established from the DNA sequence. The sample gives some 300,000 clones, 70% to 90% of which show up once; around 3.9% is in the top ten. The germline V gene has CDR1 SGHAT and CDR2 FQNNGV. With V trimmed by 5 bases and J by 8 bases, 7 bases remained unmatched. The CDR3 consists of 14 residues.

The receptor comes from a woman between 50 and 59 years old with active or convalescent COVID-19. The gene calls are TRBV11-2 and TRBJ2-1; TRBD2 aligns across 9 bases. Sequencing input: peripheral blood. The CDR3 is CASSPRGTSYEQFF. The CDR3 DNA sequence: TGTGCCAGCAGCCCCAGAGGGACTAGCTATGAGCAGTTCTTC.